The clone carrying this TCR beta chain was observed a few times. The target antigen is unknown. This entry is derived from a study of shared clonotypes between healthy human individuals. Study-level points and caveats: Rarefaction showed sorted-subset sequencing was incomplete despite large depth.

Subsets obtained from CD4+ cells comprised CD45RA+ naive and CD45RA-negative memory cells. Once extracted for a subset, genomic DNA was divided evenly among several immunoSEQ plates. DNA at about 210 ng, approximately 30,000 T cell genomes, went into sorted-subset replicate PCRs. This table comes from immunoSEQ multiplex PCR, and its TCRdb copy is limited to in-frame clones, with some not included. This table has about 1.1 million clones, 70% to 85% appearing once. Material for sequencing was memory CD4+ T cells from PBMCs. Subset denoted: CD45RA-negative fraction. The source of this sequence is a young man in good health. Some clones in this sample may be carry-over from other donors' samples.

The CDR3 coding sequence is TGTGCCTGGAGTGGGGGGACAGGGTTCCGTCAGCCCCAGCATTTT. As protein: CAWSGGTGFRQPQHF. This sequence joins TRBV30 and TRBJ1-5; 9 nucleotides agree with TRBD1. Losses at the gene ends were 1 base for V and 6 bases for J; bases not matched to a gene: 7. The germline gives CDR1 GTSNPN, CDR2 SVGIG (reference sequence). The CDR3 is made up of 15 amino acids.